Presented here are 21 T cell receptor beta chains from one specimen sequenced in a study of CD8 T cells in ankylosing spondylitis (dated by TCRdb to about 2017). Receptor amplification or capture employed 5' RACE. The sequencer was an Illumina HiSeq 2500. TCRdb passed the public sequencing reads through fastp at Q25 and MiXCR, retaining productive beta sequences. Identical CDR3 protein sequences are pooled into one entry, listed with their most common genes and DNA. Present in this sample are about 200,000 distinct CDR3 sequences, roughly 24% of which were seen just once. The ten largest clones take up less than 8.5% of the sample. Sequencing used blood, either unsorted or a sorted T cell fraction (not recorded which). The origin of the receptors is a male donor with ankylosing spondylitis or in good health (not recorded which).

The rearrangement links TRBV12-3 or TRBV12-4 to TRBJ2-7; perhaps TRBD1 as D (5 bases). Trimming removed 11 bases from V and 2 bases from J, with 10 bases in between. CDR3 size: 11 residues. The CDR3 protein is CAWRQTYEQYF. As DNA, the CDR3 is TGTGCCTGGAGACAGACCTACGAGCAGTACTTC.

Ten or more counts support this clonotype. This rearrangement joins TRBV4-3 to TRBJ2-1; D remains ambiguous. The length of the CDR3 is 15 residues. From germline, CDR1 is LGHNA and CDR2 YSLEER. With 1 base removed from V and 7 bases from J, the gap between germline ends came to 14 bases. CDR3 DNA: TGCGCCAGCAGCCAAGTTCCGCTGCGCTCGAATGAGCAGTTCTTC. It encodes CASSQVPLRSNEQFF.

This clonotype was recorded at least ten times. The rearrangement uses TRBV4-1 and TRBJ2-1; 14 bases match TRBD2. Trimming cost V 4 bases and J 0 bases; bases outside gene matches: 2. The CDR3 runs to 17 residues. Looked up from germline, CDR1 is MGHRA and CDR2 is YSYEKL. CDR3: CASSRLAGGSSYNEQFF. CDR3 coding DNA: TGCGCCAGCAGCCGACTAGCGGGGGGGAGCTCCTACAATGAGCAGTTCTTC.

This clonotype has only a few counts. The rearrangement joins TRBV20-1 to TRBJ2-5; TRBD2 aligns across 8 bases. CDR3 length: 14 amino acids. V dropped 3 bases and J dropped 1; count of bases not matched to a gene: 4. CDR1 DFQATT and CDR2 SNEGSKA come from the germline V gene (reference sequence). The DNA for the CDR3 is TGCAGTGCTAGGGAGGGACTAGTCCAAGAGACCCAGTACTTC. Its translation: CSAREGLVQETQYF.

This chain links TRBV20-1 with TRBJ2-7, with 8 bases matching TRBD2. The germline CDR1 and CDR2 sequences are DFQATT and SNEGSKA (reference sequence). Trimming removed 4 bases from V and 6 bases from J; junction bases left unmatched: 14. The CDR3 has 15 residues. The CDR3 DNA sequence: TGCAGTGCTACCTCAGGAGGGCGGGGGGCAACCGAGCAGTACTTC. It yields the protein CSATSGGRGATEQYF.

This clonotype was seen a handful of times. J is TRBJ2-5 and V is TRBV20-1, with 14 bases that match TRBD2. With V trimmed by 4 bases and J by 5 bases, 6 bases remained unmatched. The CDR3 has 15 amino acids. The germline V gene encodes CDR1 DFQATT and CDR2 SNEGSKA (reference sequence). In DNA, the CDR3 is TGCAGTGCTACCTCGACTAGCGGGAGGGATGAGACCCAGTACTTC. Translated, it gives CSATSTSGRDETQYF.

V gene TRBV5-1 combines with J gene TRBJ2-7; 13 bases are shared with TRBD2. The CDR3 contains 16 residues. The germline gives CDR1 SGHRS, CDR2 YFSETQ. The junction had 10 bases not matched to a gene; V was cut back by 7 bases and J by 3 bases. CDR3 protein: CASSRLAGGISYEQYF. The CDR3, as DNA: TGCGCCAGCTCCAGACTAGCGGGAGGAATCAGCTACGAGCAGTACTTC.

This chain links TRBV11-2 with TRBJ2-1, with 12 bases matching TRBD1. Losses at the gene ends were 5 bases for V and 7 bases for J; bases not matched to a gene: 3. This CDR3 contains 14 residues. Per the germline V gene, CDR1 is SGHAT and CDR2 is FQNNGV. CDR3 in amino acids: CASSRDRGRNEQFF. The CDR3 DNA sequence: TGTGCCAGCAGCCGGGACAGGGGGCGGAATGAGCAGTTCTTC.

In this sample, this clonotype turned up many times. The chain combines TRBV5-1 with TRBJ1-1, with TRBD1 as a possible D gene (5 bases). This CDR3 comprises 13 residues. V gave up 5 bases and J gave up 5 bases, with 13 bases separating them. CDR1 and CDR2 (germline): SGHRS, YFSETQ. CDR3 DNA: TGCGCCAGCAGAGACCAGGGCGAGACTGAAGCTTTCTTT. Translating it yields CASRDQGETEAFF.

The table lists this clonotype with many counts. The chain couples TRBV20-1 to TRBJ2-7; D is perhaps TRBD2 (6 bases). Trimming removed 5 bases from V and 1 base from J, with 15 bases in between. Germline CDR1 DFQATT, CDR2 SNEGSKA (reference sequence). CDR3 size: 14 residues. The CDR3 sequence: CSALGERVSYEQYF. The CDR3 region has the DNA TGCAGTGCTTTAGGCGAGCGGGTATCCTACGAGCAGTACTTC.

Details on this clonotype: A much larger clone is a single base away; this may be a read error. The J gene is TRBJ1-5, the V gene TRBV20-1; D unresolved. The germline V gene encodes CDR1 DFQATT and CDR2 SNEGSKA (reference sequence). This CDR3 spans 14 amino acids. The CDR3 region is CSASGQYSNHPQHF. The CDR3 region has the DNA TGCAGTGCTAGCGGGCAGTATAGCAATCATCCCCAGCATTTT.

The chain recombines TRBV7-2 with TRBJ2-3; TRBD2 matches 10 bases. In germline, CDR1 is SGHTA, CDR2 FQGNSA. V gave up 5 bases and J gave up 4 bases; unmatched junction bases: 9. The CDR3 runs 16 residues. DNA of the CDR3: TGTGCCAGCAGCATGGGGGCTAGCGGGAGATCAGATACGCAGTATTTT. Translating it yields CASSMGASGRSDTQYF.

The chain carries TRBV5-4 and TRBJ2-7, with D unresolved. Trimming took off 0 bases at V and 3 bases at J, with 10 bases between the two ends. The CDR3 is 14 residues long. CDR1 is SGHNT and CDR2 is YYREEE in the germline V gene (reference sequence). The CDR3 coding sequence is TGTGCCAGCAGCTTGGCGGCGGCAAACTACGAGCAGTACTTC. It encodes CASSLAAANYEQYF.

This clonotype was recorded many times. V usage is TRBV6-5 and J usage is TRBJ2-7, with D perhaps matching TRBD2 (5 bases). Trimming left V 6 bases short and J 7 bases short, with 13 bases between. Germline V gene sequence: CDR1 MNHEY, CDR2 SVGAGI. This CDR3 region has 12 residues. In nucleotides, the CDR3 is TGTGCCAGCAGCCGTTACCCGGGGGAGCAGTACTTC. Translated, it gives CASSRYPGEQYF.

Ten or more counts support this clonotype. The V gene is TRBV20-1, the J gene TRBJ2-1; tentative D call: TRBD1 (7 bases). CDR1 and CDR2 from the germline V gene are DFQATT and SNEGSKA (reference sequence). V was cut by 6 bases and J by 0 bases, with 15 bases left in between. The CDR3 has 15 residues. The CDR3 DNA reads TGCAGTGCCAGGGGGGAGCGTTCCTCCTACAATGAGCAGTTCTTC. It is translated as CSARGERSSYNEQFF.

This clonotype was counted between two and nine times. This rearrangement joins TRBV20-1 to TRBJ2-1; 9 nucleotides align to TRBD2. V lost 6 bases, J lost 0 bases, and 12 bases stayed unmatched. The V gene's germline CDR1 is DFQATT and CDR2 SNEGSKA (reference sequence). The CDR3 covers 17 residues. CDR3 bases: TGCAGTGCCCCGCCCCCGACTAGCGGTAGCTCCTACAATGAGCAGTTCTTC. This codes for CSAPPPTSGSSYNEQFF.

This clonotype was seen repeatedly, ten times or more. V gene TRBV6-2 or TRBV6-3 combines with J gene TRBJ2-5, with D perhaps TRBD1 or TRBD2 (5 bases each). Germline V lookup: CDR1 MNHEY, CDR2 SVGEGT. V was cut by 4 bases and J by 5 bases, with 14 bases left in between. The CDR3 covers 14 residues. The CDR3 sequence: CASSSMGEFETQYF. CDR3 DNA sequence: TGTGCCAGCAGTTCCATGGGGGAGTTCGAGACCCAGTACTTC.

This clonotype was found many times. The V and J genes are TRBV3-1 and TRBJ2-1; 9 bases are a match to TRBD2. V trimming: 0 bases; J trimming: 1 base; junction bases outside the gene matches: 4. The CDR3 runs to 17 residues. Per germline, CDR1 LGHDT and CDR2 YNNKEL (reference sequence). CDR3 amino acids: CASSQDKSGRSYNEQFF. CDR3 DNA sequence: TGTGCCAGCAGCCAAGATAAGAGCGGGAGGTCCTACAATGAGCAGTTCTTC.

This clonotype was observed a handful of times. The genes are TRBV4-3 and TRBJ2-5; D ambiguous. The germline V gene has CDR1 LGHNA and CDR2 YSLEER. V was pared by 4 bases and J by 1 base, with 7 bases between. This CDR3 spans 13 amino acids. The CDR3 region is CASSRGVQETQYF. The CDR3 DNA follows: TGCGCCAGCAGCCGAGGAGTCCAAGAGACCCAGTACTTC.

The chain recombines TRBV29-1 with TRBJ2-1, with D perhaps matching TRBD1 or TRBD2 (5 bases each). The V and J ends lost 4 bases and 6 bases respectively, with 13 bases between them. The length of the CDR3 is 13 residues. The germline V gene encodes CDR1 SQVTM and CDR2 ANQGSEA. The CDR3 sequence: CSVGERQTNEQFF. CDR3 nucleotides: TGCAGCGTTGGGGAGAGACAGACCAATGAGCAGTTCTTC.

This clonotype showed up many times. The chain couples TRBV5-1 to TRBJ1-1; D unclear. V lost 0 bases and J 7 bases, leaving 10 bases between the germline ends. The CDR3 contains 13 residues. Per the germline V gene, CDR1 is SGHRS and CDR2 is YFSETQ. Written as DNA, the CDR3 is TGCGCCAGCAGCTTGGCCGTCGCCTATGAAGCTTTCTTT. This codes for CASSLAVAYEAFF.